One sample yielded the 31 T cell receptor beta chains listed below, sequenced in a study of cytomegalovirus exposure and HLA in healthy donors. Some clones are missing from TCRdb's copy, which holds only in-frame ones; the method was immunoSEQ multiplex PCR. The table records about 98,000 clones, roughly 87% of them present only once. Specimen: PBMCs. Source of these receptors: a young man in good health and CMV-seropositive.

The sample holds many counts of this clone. The CDR3 DNA follows: TGTGCCAGTAGTATCACTAGCGGGAGTTTCGATGAGCAGTTCTTC. Its translation: CASSITSGSFDEQFF. The chain uses TRBV19 and TRBJ2-1, with TRBD2 identical over 11 bases. The CDR3 spans 15 residues. CDR1 LNHDA and CDR2 SQIVND come from the germline V gene (reference sequence). With V trimmed by 3 bases and J by 8 bases, 6 bases remained unmatched.

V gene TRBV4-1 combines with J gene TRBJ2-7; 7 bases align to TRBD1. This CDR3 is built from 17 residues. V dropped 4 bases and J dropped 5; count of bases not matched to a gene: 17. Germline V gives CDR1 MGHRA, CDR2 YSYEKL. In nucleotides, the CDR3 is TGCGCCAGCAGCCTACGCCCGGGACAGCGAGCCGTCGACGAGCAGTACTTC. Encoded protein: CASSLRPGQRAVDEQYF.

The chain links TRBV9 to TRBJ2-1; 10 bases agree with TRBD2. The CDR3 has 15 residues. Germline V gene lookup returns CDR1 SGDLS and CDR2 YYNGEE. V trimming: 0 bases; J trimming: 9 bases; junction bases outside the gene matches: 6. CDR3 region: CASSVGVAGGFEQFF. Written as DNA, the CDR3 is TGTGCCAGCAGCGTAGGGGTAGCGGGAGGTTTTGAGCAGTTCTTC. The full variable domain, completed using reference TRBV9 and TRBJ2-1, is DSGVTQTPKHLITATGQRVTLRCSPRSGDLSVYWYQQSLDQGLQFLIQYYNGEERAKGNILERFSAQQFPDLHSELNLSSLELGDSALYFCASSVGVAGGFEQFFGPGTRLTVL.

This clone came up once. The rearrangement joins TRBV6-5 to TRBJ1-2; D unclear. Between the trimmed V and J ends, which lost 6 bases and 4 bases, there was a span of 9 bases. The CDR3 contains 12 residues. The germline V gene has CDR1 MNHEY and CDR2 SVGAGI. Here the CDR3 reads CASRQDTYGYTF. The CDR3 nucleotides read TGTGCCAGCAGGCAGGATACCTATGGCTACACCTTC.

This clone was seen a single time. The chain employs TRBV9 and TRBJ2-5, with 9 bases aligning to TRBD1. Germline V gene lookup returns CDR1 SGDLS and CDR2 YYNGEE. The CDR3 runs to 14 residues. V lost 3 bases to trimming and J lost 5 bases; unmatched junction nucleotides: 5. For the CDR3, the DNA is TGTGCCAGCAGCGGGAGGACAGGGGAGGAGACCCAGTACTTC. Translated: CASSGRTGEETQYF.

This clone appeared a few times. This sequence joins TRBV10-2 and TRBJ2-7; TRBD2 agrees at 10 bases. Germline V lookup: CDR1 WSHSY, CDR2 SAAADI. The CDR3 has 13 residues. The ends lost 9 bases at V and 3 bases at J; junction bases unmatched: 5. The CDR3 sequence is CASLAGVGYEQYF. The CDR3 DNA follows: TGCGCCAGTCTAGCGGGAGTTGGCTACGAGCAGTACTTC.

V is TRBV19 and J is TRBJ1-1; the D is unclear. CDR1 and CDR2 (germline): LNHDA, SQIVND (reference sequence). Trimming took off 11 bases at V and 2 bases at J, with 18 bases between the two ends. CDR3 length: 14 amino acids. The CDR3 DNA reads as TGTGCCTCAAACTTTCCGGGGTTTAACACTGAAGCTTTCTTT. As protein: CASNFPGFNTEAFF.

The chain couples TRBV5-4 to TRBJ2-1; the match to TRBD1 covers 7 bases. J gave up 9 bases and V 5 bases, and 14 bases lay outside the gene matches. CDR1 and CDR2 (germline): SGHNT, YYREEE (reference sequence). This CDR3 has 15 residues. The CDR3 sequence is CASSSTGDLMGEQFF. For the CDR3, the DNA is TGTGCCAGCAGTTCTACAGGGGATCTGATGGGTGAGCAGTTCTTC.

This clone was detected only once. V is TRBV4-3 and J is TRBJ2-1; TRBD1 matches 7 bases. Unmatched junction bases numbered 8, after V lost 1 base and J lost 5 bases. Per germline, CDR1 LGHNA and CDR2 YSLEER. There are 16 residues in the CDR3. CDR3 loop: CASSQGPGQLDNEQFF. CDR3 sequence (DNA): TGCGCCAGCAGCCAAGGTCCGGGACAGCTGGACAATGAGCAGTTCTTC.

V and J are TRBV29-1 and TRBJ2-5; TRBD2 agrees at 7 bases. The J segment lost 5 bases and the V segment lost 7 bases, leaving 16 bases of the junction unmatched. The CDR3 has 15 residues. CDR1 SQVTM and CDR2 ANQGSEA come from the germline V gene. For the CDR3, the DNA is TGCAGCGGGGGGGGTTGGCGGACGATCAAGGAGACCCAGTACTTC. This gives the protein CSGGGWRTIKETQYF. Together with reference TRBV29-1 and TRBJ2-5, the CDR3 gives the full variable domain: SAVISQKPSRDICQRGTSLTIQCQVDSQVTMMFWYRQQPGQSLTLIATANQGSEATYESGFVIDKFPISRPNLTFSTLTVSNMSPEDSSIYLCSGGGWRTIKETQYFGPGTRLLVL.

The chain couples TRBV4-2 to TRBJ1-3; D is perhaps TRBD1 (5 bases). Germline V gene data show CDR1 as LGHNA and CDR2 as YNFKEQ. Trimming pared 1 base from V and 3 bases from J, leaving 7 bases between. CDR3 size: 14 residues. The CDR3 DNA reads TGTGCCAGCAGCCAAGGGACATTTGGAAACACCATATATTTT. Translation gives CASSQGTFGNTIYF.

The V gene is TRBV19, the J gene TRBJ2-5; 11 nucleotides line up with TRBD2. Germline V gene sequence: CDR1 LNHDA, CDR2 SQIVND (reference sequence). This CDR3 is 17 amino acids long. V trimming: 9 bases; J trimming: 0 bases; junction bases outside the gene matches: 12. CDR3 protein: CASQVASGGLYQETQYF. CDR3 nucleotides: TGTGCCAGCCAAGTGGCTAGCGGGGGGTTATACCAAGAGACCCAGTACTTC.

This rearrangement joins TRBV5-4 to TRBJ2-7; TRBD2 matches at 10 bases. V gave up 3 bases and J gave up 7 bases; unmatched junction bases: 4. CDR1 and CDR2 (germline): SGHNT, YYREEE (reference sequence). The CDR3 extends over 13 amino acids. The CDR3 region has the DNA TGTGCCAGCAGCTCCGGACTAGCGGAGGAGCAGTACTTC. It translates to CASSSGLAEEQYF.

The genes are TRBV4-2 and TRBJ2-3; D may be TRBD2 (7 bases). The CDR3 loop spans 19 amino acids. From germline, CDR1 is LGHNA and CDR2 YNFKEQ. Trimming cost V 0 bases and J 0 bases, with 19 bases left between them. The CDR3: CASSQEGGLARTSTDTQYF. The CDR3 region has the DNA TGTGCCAGCAGCCAAGAGGGGGGGCTAGCACGAACTAGCACAGATACGCAGTATTTT.

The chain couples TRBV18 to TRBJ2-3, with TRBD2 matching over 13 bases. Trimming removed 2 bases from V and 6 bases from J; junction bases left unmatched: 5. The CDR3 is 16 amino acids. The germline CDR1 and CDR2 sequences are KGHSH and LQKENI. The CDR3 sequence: CASSPSGLAGADTQYF. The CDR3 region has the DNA TGTGCCAGCTCACCAAGCGGACTAGCGGGAGCGGATACGCAGTATTTT.

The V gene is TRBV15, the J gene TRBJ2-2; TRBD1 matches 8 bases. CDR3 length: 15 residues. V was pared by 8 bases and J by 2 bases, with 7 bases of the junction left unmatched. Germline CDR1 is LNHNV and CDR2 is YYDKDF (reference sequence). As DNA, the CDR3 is TGTGCCACCCAATATGGACAGGGTAACACCGGGGAGCTGTTTTTT. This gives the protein CATQYGQGNTGELFF. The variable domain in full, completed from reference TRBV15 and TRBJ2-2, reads DAMVIQNPRYQVTQFGKPVTLSCSQTLNHNVMYWYQQKSSQAPKLLFHYYDKDFNNEADTPDNFQSRRPNTSFCFLDIRSPGLGDTAMYLCATQYGQGNTGELFFGEGSRLTVL.

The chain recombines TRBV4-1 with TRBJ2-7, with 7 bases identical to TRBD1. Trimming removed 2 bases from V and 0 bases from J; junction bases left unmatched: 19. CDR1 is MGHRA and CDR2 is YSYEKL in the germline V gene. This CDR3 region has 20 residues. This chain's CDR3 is CASSQWLGQPLLSSSYEQYF. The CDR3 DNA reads TGCGCCAGCAGCCAATGGTTGGGACAGCCCCTGTTGTCTAGCTCCTACGAGCAGTACTTC.

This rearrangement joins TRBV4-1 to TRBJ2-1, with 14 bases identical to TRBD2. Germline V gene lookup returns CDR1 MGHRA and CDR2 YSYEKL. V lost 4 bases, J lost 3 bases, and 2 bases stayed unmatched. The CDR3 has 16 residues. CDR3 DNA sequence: TGCGCCAGCAGCCGACTAGCGGGGGGGCTCTACAATGAGCAGTTCTTC. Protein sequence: CASSRLAGGLYNEQFF.

This CDR3 reads CASSLGLAGVPLYNEQFF. CDR3 DNA: TGCGCCAGCAGCTTGGGGCTAGCGGGAGTCCCTCTCTACAATGAGCAGTTCTTC. The genes are TRBV5-1 and TRBJ2-1; 10 bases fit TRBD2. The CDR3 runs to 18 residues. V was clipped by 0 bases and J by 3 bases; unmatched bases: 9. Germline assignment: CDR1 SGHRS and CDR2 YFSETQ.

The CDR3 DNA follows: TGTGCCATCAGTAGACAGGGGGCCGAATACGAGCAGTACTTC. This encodes CAISRQGAEYEQYF. This rearrangement joins TRBV10-3 to TRBJ2-7; 10 nucleotides match TRBD1. V gave up 5 bases and J gave up 4 bases; unmatched junction bases: 5. CDR1 ENHRY and CDR2 SYGVKD come from the germline V gene. The CDR3 totals 14 residues.

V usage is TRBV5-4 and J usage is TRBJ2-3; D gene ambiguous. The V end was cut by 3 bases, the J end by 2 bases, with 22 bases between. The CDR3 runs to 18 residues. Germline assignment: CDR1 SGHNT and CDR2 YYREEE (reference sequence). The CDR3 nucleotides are TGTGCCAGCAGCTCGACTTTCCGAGCGAACATGCACACAGATACGCAGTATTTT. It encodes CASSSTFRANMHTDTQYF.

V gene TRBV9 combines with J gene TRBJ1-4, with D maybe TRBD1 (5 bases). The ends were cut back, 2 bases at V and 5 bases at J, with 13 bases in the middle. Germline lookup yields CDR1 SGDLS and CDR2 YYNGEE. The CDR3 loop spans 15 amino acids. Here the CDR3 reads CASSVAGTFNEKLFF. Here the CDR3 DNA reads TGTGCCAGCAGCGTGGCCGGGACTTTCAATGAAAAACTGTTTTTT.

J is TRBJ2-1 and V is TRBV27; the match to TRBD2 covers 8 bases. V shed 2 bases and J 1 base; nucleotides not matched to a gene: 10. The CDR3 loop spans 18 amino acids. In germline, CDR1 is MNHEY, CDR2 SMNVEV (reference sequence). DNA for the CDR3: TGTGCCAGCAGTTTACGGAGCGGCGCGGGGGGTTCCTACAATGAGCAGTTCTTC. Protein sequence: CASSLRSGAGGSYNEQFF.

The CDR3 is CASSESLAGATDTQYF. The DNA of the CDR3 is TGTGCCAGCAGTGAATCCCTAGCGGGGGCCACAGATACGCAGTATTTT. The V and J genes are TRBV25-1 and TRBJ2-3; 10 nucleotides agree with TRBD2. This CDR3 spans 16 amino acids. The ends lost 1 base at V and 2 bases at J; junction bases unmatched: 3. The germline V gene has CDR1 MGHDK and CDR2 SYGVNS.

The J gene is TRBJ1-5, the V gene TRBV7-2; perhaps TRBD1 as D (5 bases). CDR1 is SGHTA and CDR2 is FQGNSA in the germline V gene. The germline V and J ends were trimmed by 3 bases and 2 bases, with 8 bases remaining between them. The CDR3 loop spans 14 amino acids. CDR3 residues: CASSFPGRNQPQHF. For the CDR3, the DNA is TGTGCCAGCAGCTTCCCAGGGCGCAATCAGCCCCAGCATTTT.

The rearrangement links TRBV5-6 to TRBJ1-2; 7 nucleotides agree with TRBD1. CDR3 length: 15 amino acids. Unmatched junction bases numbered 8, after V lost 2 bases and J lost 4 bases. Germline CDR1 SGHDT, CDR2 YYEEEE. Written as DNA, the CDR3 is TGTGCCAGCAGCTTAGCCCTGACAGGGAGCTATGGCTACACCTTC. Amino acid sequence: CASSLALTGSYGYTF. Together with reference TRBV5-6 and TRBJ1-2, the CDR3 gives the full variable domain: DAGVTQSPTHLIKTRGQQVTLRCSPKSGHDTVSWYQQALGQGPQFIFQYYEEEERQRGNFPDRFSGHQFPNYSSELNVNALLLGDSALYLCASSLALTGSYGYTFGSGTRLTVV.

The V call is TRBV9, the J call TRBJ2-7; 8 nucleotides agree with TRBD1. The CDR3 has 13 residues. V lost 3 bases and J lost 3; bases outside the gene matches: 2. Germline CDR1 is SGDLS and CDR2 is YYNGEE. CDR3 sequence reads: CASSGGTGYEQYF. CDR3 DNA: TGTGCCAGCAGCGGAGGGACAGGCTACGAGCAGTACTTC.

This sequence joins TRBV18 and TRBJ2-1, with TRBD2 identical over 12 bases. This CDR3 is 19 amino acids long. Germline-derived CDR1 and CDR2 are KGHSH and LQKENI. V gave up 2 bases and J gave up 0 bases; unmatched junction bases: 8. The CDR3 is CASSPSSGLAGSSYNEQFF. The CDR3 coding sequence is TGTGCCAGCTCACCATCTTCAGGACTAGCGGGAAGCTCCTACAATGAGCAGTTCTTC.

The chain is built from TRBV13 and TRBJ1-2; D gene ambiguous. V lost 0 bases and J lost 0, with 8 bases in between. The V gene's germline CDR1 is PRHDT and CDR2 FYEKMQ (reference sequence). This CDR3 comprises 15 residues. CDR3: CASSLGHSTNYGYTF. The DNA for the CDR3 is TGTGCCAGCAGCTTAGGCCACAGTACTAACTATGGCTACACCTTC.

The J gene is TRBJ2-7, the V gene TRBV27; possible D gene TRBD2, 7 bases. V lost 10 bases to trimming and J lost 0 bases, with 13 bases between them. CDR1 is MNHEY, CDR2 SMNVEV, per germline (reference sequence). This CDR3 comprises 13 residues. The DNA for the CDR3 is TGTGCCACCAGGGGACTAAACTCCTACGAGCAGTACTTC. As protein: CATRGLNSYEQYF.

The CDR3 region is CASSPNQGTGTDTQYF. CDR3 DNA: TGCGCCAGCAGCCCGAACCAGGGGACGGGCACAGATACGCAGTATTTT. This sequence joins TRBV5-1 and TRBJ2-3; perhaps TRBD1 as D (6 bases). The germline V gene has CDR1 SGHRS and CDR2 YFSETQ. Trimming cost V 4 bases and J 1 base, with 16 bases left between them. This CDR3 region has 16 residues.